This T cell receptor beta chain is drawn from a study of OX40 agonist ivuxolimab in advanced cancers. Study-level information: In this cohort, patients received ivuxolimab, an agonistic anti-OX40 (CD134) antibody. Administration of intravenous ivuxolimab to patients occurred every 2 weeks at 0.01 to 10 mg/kg.

Measured with immunoSEQ multiplex PCR; TCRdb has only the in-frame clones, and not every one. This table has more than 20,000 clones, under 95% appearing once. V lost 8 bases and J lost 7, with 12 bases in between. The CDR3 has 12 residues. CDR1 is MGHDK and CDR2 is SYGVNS in the germline V gene. The chain links TRBV25-1 to TRBJ1-5; D is unresolved. The TCR comes from an adult with an advanced solid tumor such as melanoma, head and neck, liver or kidney cancer. Source: CD4+ or CD8+ T cells sorted from blood, taken in a trial of the OX40 agonist ivuxolimab. The DNA of the CDR3 is TGTGCCAGCCCCTTGGGTGAACAGCCCCAGCATTTT. Amino acid sequence: CASPLGEQPQHF. The whole variable domain, filled in from reference TRBV25-1 and TRBJ1-5, reads EADIYQTPRYLVIGTGKKITLECSQTMGHDKMYWYQQDPGMELHLIHYSYGVNSTEKGDLSSESTVSRIRTEHFPLTLESARPSHTSQYLCASPLGEQPQHFGDGTRLSIL.